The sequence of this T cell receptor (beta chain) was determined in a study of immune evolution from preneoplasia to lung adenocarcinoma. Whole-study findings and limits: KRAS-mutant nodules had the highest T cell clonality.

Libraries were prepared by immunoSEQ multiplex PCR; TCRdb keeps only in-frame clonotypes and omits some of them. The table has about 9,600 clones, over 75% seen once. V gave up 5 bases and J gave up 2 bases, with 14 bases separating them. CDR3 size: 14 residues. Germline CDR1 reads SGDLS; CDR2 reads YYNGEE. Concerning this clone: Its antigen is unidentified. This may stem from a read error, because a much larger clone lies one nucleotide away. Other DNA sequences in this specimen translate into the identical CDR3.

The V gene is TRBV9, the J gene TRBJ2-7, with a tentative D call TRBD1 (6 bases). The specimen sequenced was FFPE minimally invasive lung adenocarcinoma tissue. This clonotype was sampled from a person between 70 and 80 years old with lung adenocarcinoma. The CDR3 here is CASSVTGSTYEQYF. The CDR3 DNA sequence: TGTGCCAGCAGTGTTACAGGGTCTACCTACGAGCAGTACTTC.